This entry features one T cell receptor (beta chain) sequence. Its antigen is unknown. The method was immunoSEQ multiplex PCR; TCRdb's version includes in-frame clones alone and lacks a portion of them. The sample has about 90,000 clones; roughly 92% are singletons. Germline V gene data show CDR1 as ENHRY and CDR2 as SYGVKD. CDR3 size: 17 residues. J lost 6 bases, V lost 4 bases, and 13 bases had no gene match. The data were obtained in a study of graft-versus-host responses after intestinal transplantation. Turning to the study itself: In this cohort, recipients had multivisceral, liver-intestinal, or isolated intestinal transplants. Anti-thymocyte globulin induction preceded about 3 years of tacrolimus and steroid maintenance in all recipients. Study-wide findings and caveats: HvG clone declines early post-transplant were associated with peak circulating GvH levels. Some GvH clones appeared in ileal mucosa or blood before recipient bone marrow.

The gene calls are TRBV10-3 and TRBJ1-5, with 9 bases aligning to TRBD1. The sequence was obtained from a human donor who received an intestinal transplant. The source was unstimulated CD4+ T cells sorted from spleen or lymph node cells, collected before intestinal transplant. Here the CDR3 DNA reads TGTGCCATCAGTGTAGGAGGGACAGGGCGATCGAGTCAGCCCCAGCATTTT. Translation: CAISVGGTGRSSQPQHF.